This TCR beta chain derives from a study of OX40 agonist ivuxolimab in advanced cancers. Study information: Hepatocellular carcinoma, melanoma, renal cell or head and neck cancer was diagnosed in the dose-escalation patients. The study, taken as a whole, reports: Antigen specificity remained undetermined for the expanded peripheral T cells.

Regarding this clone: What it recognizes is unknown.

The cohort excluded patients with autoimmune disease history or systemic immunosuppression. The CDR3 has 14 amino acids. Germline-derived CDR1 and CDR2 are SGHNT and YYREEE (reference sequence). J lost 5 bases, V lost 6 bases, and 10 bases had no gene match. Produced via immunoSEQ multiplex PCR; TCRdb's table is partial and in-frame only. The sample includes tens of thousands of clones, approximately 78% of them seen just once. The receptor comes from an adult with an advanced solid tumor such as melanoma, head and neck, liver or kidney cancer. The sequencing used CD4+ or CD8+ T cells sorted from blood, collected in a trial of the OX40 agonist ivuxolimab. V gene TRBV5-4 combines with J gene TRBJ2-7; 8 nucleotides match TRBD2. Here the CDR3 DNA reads TGTGCCAGCACCGATCGGGGGGGCTTCGACGAGCAGTACTTC. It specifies CASTDRGGFDEQYF.